The 20 T cell receptor beta chains below come from one sample, sequenced in a study of blood T cell repertoires in COVID-19. TCRdb keeps only in-frame clones here, not all; method: immunoSEQ multiplex PCR. The top ten clones hold 4.9% of a sample with 78,000 or so clones, about 89% of them seen once. Source material: peripheral blood. The source is a man in his fifties with active or convalescent COVID-19.

This clone was seen only once. The chain has TRBV5-4 and TRBJ2-2; 13 bases are shared with TRBD2. With 4 bases clipped from V and 0 bases from J, the junction kept 3 bases outside the gene matches. Per the germline V gene, CDR1 is SGHNT and CDR2 is YYREEE (reference sequence). The CDR3 spans 17 residues. CDR3 in amino acids: CASSQGLAGTNTGELFF. The CDR3 coding sequence is TGTGCCAGCAGCCAGGGACTAGCGGGAACGAACACCGGGGAGCTGTTTTTT.

This chain connects TRBV19 to TRBJ1-1; D perhaps matches TRBD1 (6 bases). From germline, CDR1 is LNHDA and CDR2 SQIVND (reference sequence). The V gene lost 2 bases and the J gene lost 0 bases, with 10 bases spanning the gap. The CDR3 has 15 amino acids. The CDR3 sequence: CASSITTGLNTEAFF. In nucleotides, the CDR3 is TGTGCCAGTAGTATAACGACAGGCCTGAACACTGAAGCTTTCTTT.

The V and J genes are TRBV27 and TRBJ1-5, with D tentatively TRBD1 (6 bases). There are 15 residues in the CDR3. Trimming shortened V by 3 bases and J by 2 bases, and 11 bases separated the two germline ends. Germline V CDR1 and CDR2: MNHEY, SMNVEV (reference sequence). The CDR3 loop reads CASSFGGAGNQPQHF. The CDR3 DNA reads as TGTGCCAGCAGTTTTGGGGGCGCGGGCAATCAGCCCCAGCATTTT.

The rearrangement uses TRBV28 and TRBJ1-1; 8 bases line up with TRBD1. Per germline, CDR1 MDHEN and CDR2 SYDVKM. The CDR3 consists of 15 residues. Trimming removed 7 bases from V and 5 bases from J; junction bases left unmatched: 12. CDR3 protein: CASITYHRGGTEAFF. The DNA for the CDR3 is TGTGCCAGCATTACGTACCACAGGGGGGGGACTGAAGCTTTCTTT.

The chain recombines TRBV30 with TRBJ1-5; D possibly corresponds to TRBD1 (5 bases). This CDR3 contains 14 residues. The V and J ends lost 0 bases and 5 bases respectively, with 11 bases between them. Looked up from germline, CDR1 is GTSNPN and CDR2 is SVGIG (reference sequence). DNA of the CDR3: TGTGCCTGGAGTGTAGGGCAGGGCGATCAGCCCCAGCATTTT. It yields the protein CAWSVGQGDQPQHF.

This rearrangement joins TRBV28 to TRBJ2-3; 7 bases are a match to TRBD1. Germline V gives CDR1 MDHEN, CDR2 SYDVKM. This CDR3 has 16 residues. The ends lost 5 bases at V and 6 bases at J; junction bases unmatched: 14. In DNA, the CDR3 is TGTGCCAGCAGTGATCCACAGGGGTCGTCCGGGGATACGCAGTATTTT. It translates to CASSDPQGSSGDTQYF.

The CDR3 DNA reads as TGTGCCAGCAGCCGGCAGGGGGCAAGAGATACGCAGTATTTT. Translating it yields CASSRQGARDTQYF. V usage is TRBV27 and J usage is TRBJ2-3; 8 bases match TRBD1. The V segment lost 6 bases and the J segment 5 bases; nucleotides outside the gene matches: 7. The CDR3 spans 14 residues. Germline assignment: CDR1 MNHEY and CDR2 SMNVEV (reference sequence).

The rearrangement uses TRBV19 and TRBJ2-3; the D gene is possibly TRBD1 (5 bases). CDR1 is LNHDA, CDR2 SQIVND, per germline (reference sequence). This CDR3 is built from 15 residues. V lost 8 bases and J 0 bases, leaving 15 bases between the germline ends. The CDR3 spells CASRLTETSTDTQYF. The CDR3 coding sequence is TGTGCCAGTCGCTTGACAGAAACTAGCACAGATACGCAGTATTTT.

The chain links TRBV11-2 to TRBJ2-3; TRBD2 matches 8 bases. With 1 base clipped from V and 6 bases from J, the junction kept 6 bases outside the gene matches. This CDR3 has 15 residues. Germline lookup yields CDR1 SGHAT and CDR2 FQNNGV. This CDR3 is CASSLGAGGYDTQYF. The CDR3 nucleotides read TGTGCCAGCAGCTTAGGGGCGGGGGGATATGATACGCAGTATTTT.

The chain employs TRBV6-2 or TRBV6-3 and TRBJ2-7; 7 bases are shared with TRBD1. The CDR3 has 15 amino acids. V trimming: 0 bases; J trimming: 3 bases; junction bases outside the gene matches: 5. Germline lookup yields CDR1 MNHEY and CDR2 SVGEGT. The DNA of the CDR3 is TGTGCCAGCAGTTACTCGAATTCAGGGGGCTACGAGCAGTACTTC. Translation gives CASSYSNSGGYEQYF.

This chain links TRBV9 with TRBJ1-1; D is ambiguous. CDR3 length: 14 residues. Germline CDR1 is SGDLS and CDR2 is YYNGEE. The V end was cut by 0 bases, the J end by 4 bases, with 10 bases between. The CDR3, as DNA: TGTGCCAGCAGCGTAGTGGAGGGTAGCACTGAAGCTTTCTTT. Its protein is CASSVVEGSTEAFF.

The chain employs TRBV5-4 and TRBJ1-2; 9 bases agree with TRBD1. Germline assignment: CDR1 SGHNT and CDR2 YYREEE (reference sequence). The CDR3 consists of 12 residues. Losses at the gene ends were 0 bases for V and 12 bases for J; bases not matched to a gene: 3. The CDR3 DNA is TGTGCCAGCAGCTTGGGACAGGGGGGGGACACCTTC. Amino acids: CASSLGQGGDTF.

The chain is built from TRBV5-1 and TRBJ2-1; 10 bases are a match to TRBD1. Germline loops: CDR1 SGHRS, CDR2 YFSETQ. The CDR3 is made up of 17 amino acids. With V trimmed by 0 bases and J by 7 bases, 10 bases remained unmatched. The CDR3 loop reads CASSLAPWGQGRNEQFF. Here the CDR3 DNA reads TGCGCCAGCAGCTTGGCGCCGTGGGGACAGGGGCGGAATGAGCAGTTCTTC.

The genes are TRBV2 and TRBJ1-5; 7 bases agree with TRBD1. Trimming removed 3 bases from V and 4 bases from J; junction bases left unmatched: 6. Germline CDR1 SNHLY, CDR2 FYNNEI. This CDR3 contains 15 residues. The CDR3 region is CASSDPGQPNQPQHF. The CDR3 DNA reads TGTGCCAGCAGTGACCCGGGACAGCCGAATCAGCCCCAGCATTTT. Combining the CDR3 with reference TRBV2 and TRBJ1-5 gives the whole variable domain EPEVTQTPSHQVTQMGQEVILRCVPISNHLYFYWYRQILGQKVEFLVSFYNNEISEKSEIFDDQFSVERPDGSNFTLKIRSTKLEDSAMYFCASSDPGQPNQPQHFGDGTRLSIL.

The genes are TRBV10-1 and TRBJ2-6; 10 bases line up with TRBD2. Germline CDR1 reads WNHNN; CDR2 reads SYGVQD (reference sequence). The CDR3 contains 17 residues. The trim removed 5 bases at V and 4 bases at J, leaving 8 bases unmatched. CDR3: CASSSGGAETGANVLTF. The CDR3, as DNA: TGCGCCAGCAGTAGCGGGGGGGCCGAGACCGGGGCCAACGTCCTGACTTTC.

The chain is built from TRBV6-4 and TRBJ2-3, with a possible D match to TRBD1 (5 bases). V lost 3 bases and J lost 2, with 15 bases in between. Germline-derived CDR1 and CDR2 are MRHNA and SNTAGT. CDR3 length: 16 residues. The CDR3 DNA sequence: TGTGCCAGCAGTGATATTTGGTCGACAGTCACAGATACGCAGTATTTT. Amino acid sequence: CASSDIWSTVTDTQYF.

The V and J genes are TRBV7-9 and TRBJ2-2; D might be TRBD1 (5 bases). Trimming took 3 bases from V and 3 from J, leaving 8 bases between them. CDR1 is SEHNR, CDR2 FQNEAQ, per germline (reference sequence). The CDR3 totals 14 residues. This CDR3 reads CASSLDTYTGELFF. In DNA form, the CDR3 reads TGTGCCAGCAGCTTGGACACCTACACCGGGGAGCTGTTTTTT. Looking up the rest from reference TRBV7-9 and TRBJ2-2 gives the full variable domain: DTGVSQNPRHKITKRGQNVTFRCDPISEHNRLYWYRQTLGQGPEFLTYFQNEAQLEKSRLLSDRFSAERPKGSFSTLEIQRTEQGDSAMYLCASSLDTYTGELFFGEGSRLTVL.

V gene TRBV7-6 combines with J gene TRBJ2-7; 8 bases are a match to TRBD1. CDR3 length: 15 residues. J lost 3 bases, V lost 5 bases, and 9 bases had no gene match. Per the germline V gene, CDR1 is SGHVS and CDR2 is FNYEAQ. In nucleotides, the CDR3 is TGTGCCAGCAGCCCCGGGACAGGTCGAAGCTACGAGCAGTACTTC. This gives the protein CASSPGTGRSYEQYF. Looking up the rest from reference TRBV7-6 and TRBJ2-7 gives the full variable domain: GAGVSQSPRYKVTKRGQDVALRCDPISGHVSLYWYRQALGQGPEFLTYFNYEAQQDKSGLPNDRFSAERPEGSISTLTIQRTEQRDSAMYRCASSPGTGRSYEQYFGPGTRLTVT.

This chain links TRBV4-2 with TRBJ2-5; 9 positions match TRBD2. Germline V gene data show CDR1 as LGHNA and CDR2 as YNFKEQ. The J segment lost 5 bases and the V segment lost 2 bases, leaving 9 bases of the junction unmatched. CDR3 length equals 16 residues. The CDR3 reads CASSQRGGGAEETQYF. The CDR3 DNA follows: TGTGCCAGCAGCCAACGGGGCGGGGGGGCCGAGGAGACCCAGTACTTC.

This rearrangement joins TRBV2 to TRBJ2-1; 10 nucleotides line up with TRBD1. Per the germline V gene, CDR1 is SNHLY and CDR2 is FYNNEI. CDR3 length equals 17 residues. V lost 5 bases to trimming and J lost 0 bases; unmatched junction nucleotides: 7. The CDR3 loop reads CASSRQGASSSYNEQFF. The CDR3 DNA is TGTGCCAGCAGTCGACAGGGGGCCTCGAGCTCCTACAATGAGCAGTTCTTC.